These 3 T cell receptor beta chains were sequenced from one sample in a study of shared clonotypes between healthy human individuals. TCRdb's copy holds only in-frame clones and misses some; the assay was immunoSEQ multiplex PCR. The table lists 300,000 to 400,000 clones, around 72% of them singletons. The sequencing input was memory CD4+ T cells sorted from blood. Subset in this sample: CD45RA-negative fraction. All receptors derive from a man younger than 40 in good health.

The rearrangement joins TRBV25-1 to TRBJ2-1; no clear D gene. The V end lost 0 bases, the J end lost 1 base, and 7 bases lay between the germline ends. Germline loops: CDR1 MGHDK, CDR2 SYGVNS. The CDR3 is 15 amino acids. The CDR3 coding sequence is TGTGCCAGCAGTGAATATATGGCGTCCTACAATGAGCAGTTCTTC. This encodes CASSEYMASYNEQFF. Looking up the rest from reference TRBV25-1 and TRBJ2-1 gives the full variable domain: EADIYQTPRYLVIGTGKKITLECSQTMGHDKMYWYQQDPGMELHLIHYSYGVNSTEKGDLSSESTVSRIRTEHFPLTLESARPSHTSQYLCASSEYMASYNEQFFGPGTRLTVL.

This chain connects TRBV7-8 to TRBJ2-7, with D possibly being TRBD1 or TRBD2 (5 bases each). CDR3 size: 15 residues. The germline V gene has CDR1 SGHVS and CDR2 FQNEAQ. V lost 5 bases to trimming and J lost 0 bases, with 14 bases between them. The CDR3 sequence: CASSRLPGTSYEQYF. CDR3 coding DNA: TGTGCCAGCAGCCGCCTTCCAGGGACCTCCTACGAGCAGTACTTC.

This clone was seen only a few times. The chain joins TRBV18 to TRBJ2-2, with D perhaps TRBD1 (6 bases). This CDR3 spans 14 amino acids. Germline V lookup: CDR1 KGHSH, CDR2 LQKENI. The ends were cut back, 4 bases at V and 7 bases at J, with 13 bases in the middle. The CDR3 DNA reads TGTGCCAGCTCACGGGACATAACCGTCGGGGAGCTGTTTTTT. It codes for CASSRDITVGELFF.